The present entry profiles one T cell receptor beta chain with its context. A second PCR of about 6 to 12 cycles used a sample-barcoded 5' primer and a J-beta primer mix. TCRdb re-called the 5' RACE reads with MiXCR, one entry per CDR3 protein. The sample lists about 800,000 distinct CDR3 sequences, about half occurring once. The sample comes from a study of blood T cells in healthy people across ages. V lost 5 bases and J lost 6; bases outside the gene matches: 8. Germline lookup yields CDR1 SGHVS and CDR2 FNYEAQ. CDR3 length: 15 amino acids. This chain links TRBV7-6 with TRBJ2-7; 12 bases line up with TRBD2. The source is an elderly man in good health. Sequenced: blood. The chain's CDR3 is CASSPTSGRNGEQYF. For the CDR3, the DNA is TGTGCCAGCAGCCCCACTAGCGGGAGGAATGGCGAGCAGTACTTC.